In its sample, the clone carrying this T cell receptor beta chain was seen once. Study processing details: Quantification of nucleated cells was approximated via reference gene primer amplification. Libraries were prepared by immunoSEQ multiplex PCR; TCRdb keeps only in-frame clonotypes and omits some of them. The DNA was the basis for D and trimming; V, J and clone size are from that table. The sample contains about 120,000 clones, around 81% of which appear only once. This sample is drawn from a study of blood T cell repertoires in COVID-19. At the level of the study: Researchers got acute and convalescent COVID-19 samples from the United States, Italy and Spain. Sample material is recorded as cDNA or gDNA derived from T cells, B-cell-depleted T cells, or PBMCs.

This sequence originates from a man between 65 and 85 years old with acute or convalescent COVID-19. The sample was peripheral blood.

CDR3 DNA sequence: TGTGCCAGCAGCACCCAACAGGGGGCTCTCTCCTACGAGCAGTACTTC. It yields the protein CASSTQQGALSYEQYF. The chain joins TRBV3-1 (or the pseudogene TRBV3-2) to TRBJ2-7, with TRBD1 matching 9 bases. CDR1 and CDR2 from the germline V gene are LGHDT and YNNKEL (reference sequence). The CDR3 runs 16 residues. The ends lost 5 bases at V and 0 bases at J; junction bases unmatched: 8.